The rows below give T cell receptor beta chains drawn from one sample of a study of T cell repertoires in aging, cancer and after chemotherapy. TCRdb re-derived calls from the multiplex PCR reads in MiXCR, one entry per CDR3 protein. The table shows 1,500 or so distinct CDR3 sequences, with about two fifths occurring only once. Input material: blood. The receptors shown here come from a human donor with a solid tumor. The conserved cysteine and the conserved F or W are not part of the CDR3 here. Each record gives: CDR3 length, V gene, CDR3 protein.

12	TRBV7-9	ASSLVSGWDGYT
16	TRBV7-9	ASSLSRGGPRTRNTIY
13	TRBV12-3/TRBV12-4	ASSFGRGSTDTQY
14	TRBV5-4	ASSFARDVSSYEQY
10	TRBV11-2	ASSTGYNEQF
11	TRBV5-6	ASSFFRDTEAF
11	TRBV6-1	ASSEAAGNTIY
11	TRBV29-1	SASLVSGNTIY
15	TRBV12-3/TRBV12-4	ASSPESGAPPYNEQF
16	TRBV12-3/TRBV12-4	ASSLGQGGHLGNSPLH
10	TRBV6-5	AGRREGTEAF
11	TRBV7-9	ASSLGERYEQY
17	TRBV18	ASSPSAHPGLESNEKLF
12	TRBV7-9	ASSLDAGANVLT
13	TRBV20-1	SARDGSSGVETQY
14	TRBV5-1	ASSSKQGEVTDTQY
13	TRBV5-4	ASSSQAGSTDTQY
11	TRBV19	ASRFQGATEAF
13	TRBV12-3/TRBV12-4	ASSFTGGANTEAF
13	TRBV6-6	ASRPYRDGGSPLH
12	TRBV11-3	ASSFGLASYEQY
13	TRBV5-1	ASSLGRPRNEKLF